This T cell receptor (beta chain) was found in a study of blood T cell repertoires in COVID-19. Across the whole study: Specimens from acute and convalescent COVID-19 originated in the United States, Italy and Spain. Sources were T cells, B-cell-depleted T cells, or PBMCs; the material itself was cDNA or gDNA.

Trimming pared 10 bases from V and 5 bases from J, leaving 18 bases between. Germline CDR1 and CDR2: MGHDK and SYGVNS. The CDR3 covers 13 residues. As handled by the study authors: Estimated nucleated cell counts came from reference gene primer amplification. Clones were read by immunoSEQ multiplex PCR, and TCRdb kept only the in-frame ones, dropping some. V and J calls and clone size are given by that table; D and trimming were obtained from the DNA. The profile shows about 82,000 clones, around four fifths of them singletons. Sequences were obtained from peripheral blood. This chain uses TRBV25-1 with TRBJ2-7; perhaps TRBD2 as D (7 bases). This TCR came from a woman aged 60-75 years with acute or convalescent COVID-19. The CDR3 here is CATQGGGRDEQYF. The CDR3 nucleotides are TGTGCCACCCAAGGGGGGGGCCGCGACGAGCAGTACTTC.